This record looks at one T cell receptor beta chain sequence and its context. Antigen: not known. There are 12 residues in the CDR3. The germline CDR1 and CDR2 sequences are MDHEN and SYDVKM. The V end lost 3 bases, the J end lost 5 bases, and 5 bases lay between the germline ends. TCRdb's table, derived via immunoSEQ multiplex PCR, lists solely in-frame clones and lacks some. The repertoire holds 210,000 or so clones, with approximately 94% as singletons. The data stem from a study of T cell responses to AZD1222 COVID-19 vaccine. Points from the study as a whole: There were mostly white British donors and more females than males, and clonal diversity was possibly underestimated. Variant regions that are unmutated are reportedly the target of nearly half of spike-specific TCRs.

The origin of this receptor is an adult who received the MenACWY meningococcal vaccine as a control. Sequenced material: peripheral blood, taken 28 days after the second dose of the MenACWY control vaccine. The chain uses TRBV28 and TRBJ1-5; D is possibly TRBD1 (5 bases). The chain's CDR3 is CASSLTDQPQHF. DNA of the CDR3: TGTGCCAGCAGTTTGACAGATCAGCCCCAGCATTTT.